This T cell receptor beta chain was found in a study of Graves' ophthalmopathy and Graves' hyperthyroidism. Study-wide findings and caveats: Blood also contained most of the expanded thyroid clonotypes above 0.001 frequency.

This clonotype has ten or more counts. What it binds is unknown. Lacking the conserved final phenylalanine or tryptophan, this CDR3 likely reflects a read error. Trimming removed 6 bases from V and 4 bases from J, with 15 bases in between. CDR1 and CDR2 from the germline V gene are KGHSH and LQKENI. There are 14 residues in the CDR3. Researchers took RNA transcripts and amplified TCR beta CDR3 regions from them. HTBI-primed RT-PCR formed the first round, and a multiplex PCR formed the second. In TCRdb, the multiplex PCR reads were re-called with MiXCR into one record per CDR3 protein. The sample contains under 200,000 distinct CDR3 sequences, approximately 38% of which appear only once.

The TCR originated in a woman in her thirties or forties with Graves' ophthalmopathy. The chain links TRBV18 to TRBJ1-2; D uncertain. The sequencing sample was made of peripheral blood. The CDR3 loop reads CASSTTEEGYGYTS. In DNA, the CDR3 is TGTGCCAGCTCTACCACGGAGGAGGGCTATGGCTACACCTCC.